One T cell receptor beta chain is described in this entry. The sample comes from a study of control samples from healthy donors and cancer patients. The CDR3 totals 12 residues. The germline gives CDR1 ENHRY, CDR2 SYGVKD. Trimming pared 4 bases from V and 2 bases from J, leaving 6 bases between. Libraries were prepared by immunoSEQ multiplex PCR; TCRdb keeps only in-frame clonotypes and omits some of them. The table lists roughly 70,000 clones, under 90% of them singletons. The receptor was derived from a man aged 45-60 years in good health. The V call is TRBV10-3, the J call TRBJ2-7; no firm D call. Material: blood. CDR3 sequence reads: CAISVTTYEQYF. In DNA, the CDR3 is TGTGCCATCAGTGTCACAACCTACGAGCAGTACTTC.